This T cell receptor (beta chain) derives from a study of T cells after yellow fever vaccination. MiXCR was run by TCRdb on the 5' RACE reads, yielding one entry per CDR3 protein. Of 70,000 to 80,000 distinct CDR3 sequences listed, 7.3% are singletons. This clonotype came up a few times. The sample in question was CD8+ T cells sorted from PBMCs, obtained 9 to 11 days after the first yellow fever vaccination. This sequence originates from a man between 18 and 29 years old who received the YFV17D yellow fever vaccine.

The CDR3 spells CASSLYHQTPLHF. CDR3 sequence (DNA): TGCGCCAGCAGCCTATACCATCAAACACCCCTCCACTTT. This chain connects TRBV4-1 to TRBJ1-6; D uncertain. The germline CDR1 and CDR2 sequences are MGHRA and YSYEKL. The V end lost 4 bases, the J end lost 11 bases, and 12 bases lay between the germline ends. The CDR3 totals 13 residues.